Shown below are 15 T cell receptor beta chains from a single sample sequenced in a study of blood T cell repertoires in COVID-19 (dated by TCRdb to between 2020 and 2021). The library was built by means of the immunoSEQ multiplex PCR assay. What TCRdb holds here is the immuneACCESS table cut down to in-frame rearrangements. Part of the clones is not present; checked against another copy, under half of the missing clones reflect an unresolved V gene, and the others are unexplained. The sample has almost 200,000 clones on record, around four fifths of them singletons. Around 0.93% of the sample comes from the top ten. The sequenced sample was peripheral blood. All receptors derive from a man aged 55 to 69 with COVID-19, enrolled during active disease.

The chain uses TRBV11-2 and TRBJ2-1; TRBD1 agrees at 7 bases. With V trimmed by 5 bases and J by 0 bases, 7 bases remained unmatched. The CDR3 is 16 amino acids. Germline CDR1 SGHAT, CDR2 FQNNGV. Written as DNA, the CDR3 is TGTGCCAGCAGCCGTAATCGGGACAGCTCCTACAATGAGCAGTTCTTC. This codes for CASSRNRDSSYNEQFF.

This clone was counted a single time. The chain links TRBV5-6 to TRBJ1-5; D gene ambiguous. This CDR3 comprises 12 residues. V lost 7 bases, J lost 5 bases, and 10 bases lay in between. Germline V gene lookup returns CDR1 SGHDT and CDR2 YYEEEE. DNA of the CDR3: TGTGCCAGCTCCCTTAGAGATCAGCCCCAGCATTTT. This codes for CASSLRDQPQHF.

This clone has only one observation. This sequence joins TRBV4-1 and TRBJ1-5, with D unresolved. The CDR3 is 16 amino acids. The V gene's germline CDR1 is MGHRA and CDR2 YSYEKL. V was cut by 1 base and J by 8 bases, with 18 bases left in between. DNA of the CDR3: TGCGCCAGCAGCCAAGGCCTGAGGCCATCCGGGGAGCCCCAGCATTTT. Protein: CASSQGLRPSGEPQHF.

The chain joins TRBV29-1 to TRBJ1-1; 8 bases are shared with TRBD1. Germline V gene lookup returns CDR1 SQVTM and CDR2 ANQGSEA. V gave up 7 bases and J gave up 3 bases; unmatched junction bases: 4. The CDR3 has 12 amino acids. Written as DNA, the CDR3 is TGCAGCGCAGACAGGGGCCACACTGAAGCTTTCTTT. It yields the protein CSADRGHTEAFF.

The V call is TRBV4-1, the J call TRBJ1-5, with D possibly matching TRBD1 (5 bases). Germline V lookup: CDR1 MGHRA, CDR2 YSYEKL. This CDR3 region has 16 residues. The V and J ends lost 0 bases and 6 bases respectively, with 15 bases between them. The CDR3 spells CASSQEGGAVAQPQHF. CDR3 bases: TGCGCCAGCAGCCAAGAGGGAGGGGCAGTAGCTCAGCCCCAGCATTTT.

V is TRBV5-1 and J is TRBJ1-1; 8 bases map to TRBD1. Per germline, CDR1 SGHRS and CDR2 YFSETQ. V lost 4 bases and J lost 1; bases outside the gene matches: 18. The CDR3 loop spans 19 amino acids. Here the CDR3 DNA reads TGCGCCAGCAGCCATCGGACAGGGAATGACGTATATGGGAACACTGAAGCTTTCTTT. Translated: CASSHRTGNDVYGNTEAFF. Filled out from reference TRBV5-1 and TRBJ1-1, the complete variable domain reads KAGVTQTPRYLIKTRGQQVTLSCSPISGHRSVSWYQQTPGQGLQFLFEYFSETQRNKGNFPGRFSGRQFSNSRSEMNVSTLELGDSALYLCASSHRTGNDVYGNTEAFFGQGTRLTVV.

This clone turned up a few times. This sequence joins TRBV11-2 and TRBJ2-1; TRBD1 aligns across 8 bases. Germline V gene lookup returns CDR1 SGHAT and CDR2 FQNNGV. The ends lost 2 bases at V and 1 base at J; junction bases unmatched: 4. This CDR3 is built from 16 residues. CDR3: CASSLRQGASYNEQFF. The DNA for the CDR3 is TGTGCCAGCAGCTTACGGCAGGGGGCTTCCTACAATGAGCAGTTCTTC.

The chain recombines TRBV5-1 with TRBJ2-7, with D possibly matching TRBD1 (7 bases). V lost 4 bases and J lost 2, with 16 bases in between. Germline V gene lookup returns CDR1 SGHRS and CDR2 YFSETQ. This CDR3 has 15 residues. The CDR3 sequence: CASSPRTGGTYEQYF. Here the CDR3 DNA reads TGCGCCAGCAGCCCCCGGACAGGCGGGACCTACGAGCAGTACTTC.

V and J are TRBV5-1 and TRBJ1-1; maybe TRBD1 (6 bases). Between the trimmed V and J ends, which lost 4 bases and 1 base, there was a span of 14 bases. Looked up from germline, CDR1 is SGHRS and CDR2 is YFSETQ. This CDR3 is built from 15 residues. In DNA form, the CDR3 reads TGCGCCAGCAGCATTTACAGGGATCCGAACACTGAAGCTTTCTTT. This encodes CASSIYRDPNTEAFF.

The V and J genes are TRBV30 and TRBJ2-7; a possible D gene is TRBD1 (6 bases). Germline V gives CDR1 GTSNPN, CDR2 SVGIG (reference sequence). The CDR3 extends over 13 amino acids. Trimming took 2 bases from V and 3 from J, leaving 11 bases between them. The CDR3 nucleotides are TGTGCCTGGAGTAGGGGGTCGGTCTACGAGCAGTACTTC. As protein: CAWSRGSVYEQYF.

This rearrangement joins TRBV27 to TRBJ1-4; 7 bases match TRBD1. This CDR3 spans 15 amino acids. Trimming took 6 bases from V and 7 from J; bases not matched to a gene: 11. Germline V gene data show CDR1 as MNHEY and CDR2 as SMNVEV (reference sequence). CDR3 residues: CASSPGGLGAEKLFF. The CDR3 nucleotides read TGTGCCAGCAGCCCAGGGGGGCTCGGGGCTGAAAAACTGTTTTTT.

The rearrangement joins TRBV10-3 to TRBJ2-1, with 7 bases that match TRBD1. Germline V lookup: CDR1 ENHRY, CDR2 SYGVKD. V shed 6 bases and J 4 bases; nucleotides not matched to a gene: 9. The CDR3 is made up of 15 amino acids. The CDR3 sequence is CAISERTGVYNEQFF. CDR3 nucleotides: TGTGCCATCAGCGAGCGGACAGGCGTATACAATGAGCAGTTCTTC.

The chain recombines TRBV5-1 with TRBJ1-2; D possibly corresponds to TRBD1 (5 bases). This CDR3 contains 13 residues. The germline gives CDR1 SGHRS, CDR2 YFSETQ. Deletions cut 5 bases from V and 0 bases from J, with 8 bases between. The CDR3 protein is CASSWGANYGYTF. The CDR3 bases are TGCGCCAGCAGTTGGGGGGCTAACTATGGCTACACCTTC.

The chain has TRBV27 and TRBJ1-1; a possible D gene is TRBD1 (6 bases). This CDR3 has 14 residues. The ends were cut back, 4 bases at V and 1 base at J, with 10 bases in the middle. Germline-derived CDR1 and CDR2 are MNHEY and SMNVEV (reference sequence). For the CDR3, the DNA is TGTGCCAGCAGTTACGGGACAAAGAACACTGAAGCTTTCTTT. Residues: CASSYGTKNTEAFF.

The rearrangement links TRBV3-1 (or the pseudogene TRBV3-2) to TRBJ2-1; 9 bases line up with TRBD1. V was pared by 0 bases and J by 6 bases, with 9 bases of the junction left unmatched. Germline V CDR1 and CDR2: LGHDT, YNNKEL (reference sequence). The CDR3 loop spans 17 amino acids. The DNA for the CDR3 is TGTGCCAGCAGCCAAGACAATGCGGGACAGGGCTTCAATGAGCAGTTCTTC. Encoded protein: CASSQDNAGQGFNEQFF.